The rows below give T cell receptor beta chains drawn from one sample of a study of cytomegalovirus exposure and HLA in healthy donors. TCRdb's copy holds only in-frame clones and misses some; the assay was immunoSEQ multiplex PCR. The data contain about 190,000 clones, around 79% of them singletons. Sequencing was carried out using PBMCs. The receptor source for this set is a woman between 50 and 59 years old in good health and CMV-seronegative. The CDR3 runs from the conserved cysteine through the conserved F or W. The order of the fields is J gene, D gene, CDR3 length, clone size, V gene, CDR3 DNA, CDR3 protein. A D gene is named only where the DNA matches it firmly. Some rows mark clone size as missing; the rest say once, few, many or name a class of expanded clone.

j_call: TRBJ2-1
d_call: TRBD1
cdr3_length: 17
clone_size: -
v_call: TRBV7-3
cdr3_nt: TGTGCCAGCAGCCCTTTCCCGGGACAGGGGATCTACAATGAGCAGTTCTTC
cdr3_aa: CASSPFPGQGIYNEQFF

j_call: TRBJ1-2
d_call: TRBD1
cdr3_length: 16
clone_size: once
v_call: TRBV19
cdr3_nt: TGTGCCAGTAGCCGGGCCGGGACAGAAACTAACTATGGCTACACCTTC
cdr3_aa: CASSRAGTETNYGYTF

j_call: TRBJ1-2
d_call: TRBD1
cdr3_length: 16
clone_size: once
v_call: TRBV6-6
cdr3_nt: TGTGCCAGCAGTTACGGACCCGGGACAGCTTCCTATGGCTACACCTTC
cdr3_aa: CASSYGPGTASYGYTF

j_call: TRBJ2-7
d_call: -
cdr3_length: 14
clone_size: once
v_call: TRBV19
cdr3_nt: TGTGCCAGTAAGAATAGGGGCCCTACCTACGAGCAGTACTTC
cdr3_aa: CASKNRGPTYEQYF

j_call: TRBJ1-2
d_call: TRBD1
cdr3_length: 16
clone_size: -
v_call: TRBV19
cdr3_nt: TGTGCCAGTAGTATAGATAGGGGGACAGCTAACTATGGCTACACCTTC
cdr3_aa: CASSIDRGTANYGYTF

j_call: TRBJ1-1
d_call: -
cdr3_length: 16
clone_size: -
v_call: TRBV2
cdr3_nt: TGTGCCAGCCTTGGGGGGTGGGCAGGGTCGGACACTGAAGCTTTCTTT
cdr3_aa: CASLGGWAGSDTEAFF

j_call: TRBJ2-5
d_call: -
cdr3_length: 13
clone_size: many
v_call: TRBV6-4
cdr3_nt: TGTGCCAGCAGTGAGCGGGCGGAAGAGACCCAGTACTTC
cdr3_aa: CASSERAEETQYF

j_call: TRBJ2-5
d_call: TRBD2
cdr3_length: 14
clone_size: -
v_call: TRBV5-4
cdr3_nt: TGTGCCAGCAGCCAGCGGGGGGCAGGGGAGACCCAGTACTTC
cdr3_aa: CASSQRGAGETQYF

j_call: TRBJ2-1
d_call: -
cdr3_length: 17
clone_size: -
v_call: TRBV2
cdr3_nt: TGTGCCAGCAGTGAATACGACACCTACAGCTCCTACAATGAGCAGTTCTTC
cdr3_aa: CASSEYDTYSSYNEQFF

j_call: TRBJ2-1
d_call: TRBD1
cdr3_length: 14
clone_size: -
v_call: TRBV7-9
cdr3_nt: TGTGCCAGCAGCTTAGGACAGGGGGACAATGAGCAGTTCTTC
cdr3_aa: CASSLGQGDNEQFF

j_call: TRBJ2-4
d_call: -
cdr3_length: 13
clone_size: -
v_call: TRBV29-1
cdr3_nt: TGCAGCGTACAAGGGGTGGCCAAAAACATTCAGTACTTC
cdr3_aa: CSVQGVAKNIQYF

j_call: TRBJ1-5
d_call: TRBD1
cdr3_length: 15
clone_size: -
v_call: TRBV28
cdr3_nt: TGTGCCAGCAGTTTTTGGCAGGGGGGCAATCAGCCCCAGCATTTT
cdr3_aa: CASSFWQGGNQPQHF

j_call: TRBJ1-1
d_call: TRBD1
cdr3_length: 15
clone_size: once
v_call: TRBV18
cdr3_nt: TGTGCCAGCTCACCACCTACAGGGGCCCCCACTGAAGCTTTCTTT
cdr3_aa: CASSPPTGAPTEAFF

j_call: TRBJ2-2
d_call: -
cdr3_length: 14
clone_size: -
v_call: TRBV28
cdr3_nt: TGTGCCAGCAGCCTACGAATTAACACCGGGGAGCTGTTTTTT
cdr3_aa: CASSLRINTGELFF

j_call: TRBJ1-4
d_call: -
cdr3_length: 14
clone_size: -
v_call: TRBV15
cdr3_nt: TGTGCCACCAGCATCCCGGCCAGGGGTGAAAAACTGTTTTTT
cdr3_aa: CATSIPARGEKLFF

j_call: TRBJ1-5
d_call: -
cdr3_length: 15
clone_size: -
v_call: TRBV7-2
cdr3_nt: TGTGCCAGCAGCCGAGTGGGGCAGAGCAATCAGCCCCAGCATTTT
cdr3_aa: CASSRVGQSNQPQHF

j_call: TRBJ1-3
d_call: -
cdr3_length: 16
clone_size: once
v_call: TRBV6-5
cdr3_nt: TGTGCCAGCAGTTACGGGACTCTCCCCTCTGGAAACACCATATATTTT
cdr3_aa: CASSYGTLPSGNTIYF

j_call: TRBJ2-7
d_call: TRBD2
cdr3_length: 16
clone_size: -
v_call: TRBV5-1
cdr3_nt: TGCGCCAGCAGCCCGGAACCGGGACTAGCGGTCTACGAGCAGTACTTC
cdr3_aa: CASSPEPGLAVYEQYF

j_call: TRBJ2-1
d_call: TRBD2
cdr3_length: 13
clone_size: -
v_call: TRBV7-3
cdr3_nt: TGTGCCAGCAGCTCAAGCGGGACCAATGAGCAGTTCTTC
cdr3_aa: CASSSSGTNEQFF

j_call: TRBJ1-1
d_call: -
cdr3_length: 14
clone_size: -
v_call: TRBV2
cdr3_nt: TGTGCCAGCAGTGTTCAGGGCCCTGACACTGAAGCTTTCTTT
cdr3_aa: CASSVQGPDTEAFF

j_call: TRBJ1-2
d_call: -
cdr3_length: 16
clone_size: once
v_call: TRBV5-1
cdr3_nt: TGCGCCAGCAGCTCTGGACAGACCGCCAGCAGCTATGGCTACACCTTC
cdr3_aa: CASSSGQTASSYGYTF

j_call: TRBJ1-2
d_call: TRBD1
cdr3_length: 15
clone_size: -
v_call: TRBV7-6
cdr3_nt: TGTGCCAGCAGCTTAGATAGCCAGGGGGCCTGGGGCTACACCTTC
cdr3_aa: CASSLDSQGAWGYTF

j_call: TRBJ2-3
d_call: TRBD1
cdr3_length: 13
clone_size: -
v_call: TRBV19
cdr3_nt: TGTGCCAGTAGTACCCCGGACAGGGAAACGCAGTATTTT
cdr3_aa: CASSTPDRETQYF

j_call: TRBJ1-5
d_call: -
cdr3_length: 14
clone_size: -
v_call: TRBV4-1
cdr3_nt: TGCGCCAGCAGCCGGGAGAGCAGCAATCAGCCCCAGCATTTT
cdr3_aa: CASSRESSNQPQHF

j_call: TRBJ1-2
d_call: -
cdr3_length: 14
clone_size: few
v_call: TRBV28
cdr3_nt: TGTGCCAGCAGTTTAGGGGGGGCGGGGTATGGCTACACCTTC
cdr3_aa: CASSLGGAGYGYTF

j_call: TRBJ1-5
d_call: -
cdr3_length: 13
clone_size: -
v_call: TRBV7-6
cdr3_nt: TGTGCCAGCAGCTTCAATCGAGATCAGCCCCAGCATTTT
cdr3_aa: CASSFNRDQPQHF

j_call: TRBJ2-5
d_call: -
cdr3_length: 15
clone_size: -
v_call: TRBV27
cdr3_nt: TGTGCCAGCAGGCGAAACAGGGTCCCCCAAGAGACCCAGTACTTC
cdr3_aa: CASRRNRVPQETQYF

j_call: TRBJ2-7
d_call: -
cdr3_length: 15
clone_size: -
v_call: TRBV5-4
cdr3_nt: TGTGCCAGCAGCTTGCCCGGGGGGCTAGCCTACGAGCAGTACTTC
cdr3_aa: CASSLPGGLAYEQYF

j_call: TRBJ2-7
d_call: -
cdr3_length: 14
clone_size: -
v_call: TRBV5-1
cdr3_nt: TGCGCCAGCAGCTTGGAGCGGAGCTCCTACGAGCAGTACTTC
cdr3_aa: CASSLERSSYEQYF

j_call: TRBJ2-6
d_call: -
cdr3_length: 21
clone_size: -
v_call: TRBV18
cdr3_nt: TGTGCCAGCTCACCACCCGCGGGCCAGGGGCCTTTTTTCTCTGGGGCCAACGTCCTGACTTTC
cdr3_aa: CASSPPAGQGPFFSGANVLTF